Below are 5 T cell receptor beta chains sequenced from a single sample in a study of Ad26.COV2.S vaccination and SARS-CoV-2 variants (dated by TCRdb to the early 2020s). Reading the label with the study, this specimen's treatment or condition is: about 20 received Ad26.COV2.S at low or high dose, single or two shots; roughly five received placebo; per-sample allocation not given. Repertoires of vaccine and placebo recipients were sequenced from samples taken on day 63 after the first injection. The method was the immunoSEQ multiplex PCR assay. The clones in this table, taken by TCRdb from immuneACCESS, are in-frame only. Not every clone is retained; where verified, under half of the shortfall comes from an unresolved V gene, and the cause of the rest is unknown. Counted in this sample were approximately 450,000 clones; approximately 92% of them appeared once. The top ten clones comprise 9% to 15% of the sample.

The sample was peripheral blood, taken in a trial of Ad26.COV2.S vaccine versus placebo. These receptors were obtained from a person aged 18-60 years who received the Ad26.COV2.S COVID-19 vaccine or a placebo.

The chain has TRBV15 and TRBJ2-7; a possible D gene is TRBD2 (6 bases). Per germline, CDR1 LNHNV and CDR2 YYDKDF (reference sequence). V was pared by 1 base and J by 4 bases, with 17 bases between. CDR3 length: 16 amino acids. The CDR3 loop reads CATSRVPIGGKYEQYF. In nucleotides, the CDR3 is TGTGCCACCAGCAGAGTCCCTATCGGGGGAAAGTACGAGCAGTACTTC. The variable domain in full, with the rest retrieved from reference TRBV15 and TRBJ2-7, is DAMVIQNPRYQVTQFGKPVTLSCSQTLNHNVMYWYQQKSSQAPKLLFHYYDKDFNNEADTPDNFQSRRPNTSFCFLDIRSPGLGDTAMYLCATSRVPIGGKYEQYFGPGTRLTVT.

This rearrangement joins TRBV7-6 to TRBJ2-1; TRBD2 matches 7 bases. CDR3 length equals 15 residues. In germline, CDR1 is SGHVS, CDR2 FNYEAQ. V shed 4 bases, J shed 4 bases, and the junction held 7 bases outside the gene matches. Here the CDR3 reads CASSSERGLYNEQFF. The CDR3 DNA sequence: TGTGCCAGCAGCTCCGAGCGGGGCCTTTACAATGAGCAGTTCTTC.

V is TRBV6-2 or TRBV6-3 and J is TRBJ1-2; 7 bases are shared with TRBD1. This CDR3 is built from 15 residues. The ends lost 5 bases at V and 1 base at J; junction bases unmatched: 7. Looked up from germline, CDR1 is MNHEY and CDR2 is SVGEGT. The CDR3: CASSTGQLNNYGYTF. The CDR3, as DNA: TGTGCCAGCAGTACGGGACAGCTTAATAACTATGGCTACACCTTC.

The chain is built from TRBV29-1 and TRBJ2-5, with D perhaps matching TRBD1 (6 bases). Germline loops: CDR1 SQVTM, CDR2 ANQGSEA. V gave up 6 bases and J gave up 5 bases, with 16 bases separating them. The CDR3 has 13 amino acids. In DNA form, the CDR3 reads TGCAGCGTCTCACGACAGGACGGGGAGACCCAGTACTTC. Protein sequence: CSVSRQDGETQYF.

CDR3 bases: TGTGCCAGCAGCGCACAGGATTTGGTGAAGCAGTACTTC. It specifies CASSAQDLVKQYF. The chain employs TRBV7-2 and TRBJ2-7, with D tentatively TRBD1 (5 bases). The CDR3 totals 13 residues. V dropped 5 bases and J dropped 8 bases, with 16 bases sitting between them. Germline-derived CDR1 and CDR2 are SGHTA and FQGNSA.